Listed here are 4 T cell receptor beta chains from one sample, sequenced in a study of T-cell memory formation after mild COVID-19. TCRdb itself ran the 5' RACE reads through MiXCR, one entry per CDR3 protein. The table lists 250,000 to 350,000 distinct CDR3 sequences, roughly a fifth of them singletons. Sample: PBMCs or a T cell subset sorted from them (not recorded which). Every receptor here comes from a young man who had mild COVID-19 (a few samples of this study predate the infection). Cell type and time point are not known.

CDR3 coding DNA: TGTGCCAGCAGCTTGGTGGCGGGAGCCATCCAAGAGACCCAGTACTTC. The encoded protein is CASSLVAGAIQETQYF. This chain joins TRBV5-4 and TRBJ2-5, with 7 bases matching TRBD2. After removal of 0 bases from V and 1 base from J, the junction contained 6 bases not matched to a gene. The germline CDR1 and CDR2 sequences are SGHNT and YYREEE (reference sequence). This CDR3 spans 16 amino acids.

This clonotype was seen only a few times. The CDR3 here is CASSRQQGTTDTQYF. The DNA of the CDR3 is TGTGCCAGCAGCCGTCAACAGGGGACCACAGATACGCAGTATTTT. V and J are TRBV3-1 and TRBJ2-3; 7 bases map to TRBD1. Germline V gene lookup returns CDR1 LGHDT and CDR2 YNNKEL (reference sequence). With V trimmed by 4 bases and J by 2 bases, 6 bases remained unmatched. The CDR3 contains 15 residues.

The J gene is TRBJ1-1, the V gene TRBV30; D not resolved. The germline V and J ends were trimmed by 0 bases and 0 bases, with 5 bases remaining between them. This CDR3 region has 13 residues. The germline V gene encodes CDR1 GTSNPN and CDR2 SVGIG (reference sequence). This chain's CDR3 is CAWSVPVNTEAFF. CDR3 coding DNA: TGTGCCTGGAGTGTACCAGTGAACACTGAAGCTTTCTTT.

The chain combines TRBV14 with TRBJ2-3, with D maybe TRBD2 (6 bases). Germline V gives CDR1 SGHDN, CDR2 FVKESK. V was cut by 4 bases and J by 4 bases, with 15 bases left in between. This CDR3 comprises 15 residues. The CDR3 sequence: CASSLLPGRSDTQYF. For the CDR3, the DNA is TGTGCCAGCAGCCTGCTTCCAGGGAGGTCAGATACGCAGTATTTT.